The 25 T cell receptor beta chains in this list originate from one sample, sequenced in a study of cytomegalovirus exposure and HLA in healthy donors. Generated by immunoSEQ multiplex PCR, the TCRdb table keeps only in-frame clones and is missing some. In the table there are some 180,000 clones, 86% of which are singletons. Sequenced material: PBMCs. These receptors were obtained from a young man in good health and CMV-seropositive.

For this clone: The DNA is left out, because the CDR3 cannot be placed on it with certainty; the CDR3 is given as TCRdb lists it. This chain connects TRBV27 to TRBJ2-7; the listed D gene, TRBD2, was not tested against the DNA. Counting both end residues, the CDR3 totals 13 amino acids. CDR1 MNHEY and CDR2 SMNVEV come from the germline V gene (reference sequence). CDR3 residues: CASSSSGDYEQYF.

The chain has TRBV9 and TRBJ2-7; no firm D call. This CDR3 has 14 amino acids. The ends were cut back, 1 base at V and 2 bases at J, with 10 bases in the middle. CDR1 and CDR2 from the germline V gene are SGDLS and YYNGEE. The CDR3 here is CASSVRYETYEQYF. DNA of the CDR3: TGTGCCAGCAGCGTAAGGTACGAGACCTACGAGCAGTACTTC.

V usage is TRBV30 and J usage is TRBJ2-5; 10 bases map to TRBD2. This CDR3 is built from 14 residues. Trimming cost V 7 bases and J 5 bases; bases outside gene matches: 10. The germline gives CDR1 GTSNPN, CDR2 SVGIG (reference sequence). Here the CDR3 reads CAFTSGGAMETQYF. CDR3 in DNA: TGTGCCTTCACAAGCGGGGGGGCCATGGAGACCCAGTACTTC.

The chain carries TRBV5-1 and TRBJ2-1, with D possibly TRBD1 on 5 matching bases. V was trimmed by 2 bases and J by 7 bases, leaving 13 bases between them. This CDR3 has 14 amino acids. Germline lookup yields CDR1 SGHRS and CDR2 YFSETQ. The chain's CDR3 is CASSLGQGLNEQFF. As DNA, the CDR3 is TGCGCCAGCAGCTTAGGGCAGGGTCTAAATGAGCAGTTCTTC.

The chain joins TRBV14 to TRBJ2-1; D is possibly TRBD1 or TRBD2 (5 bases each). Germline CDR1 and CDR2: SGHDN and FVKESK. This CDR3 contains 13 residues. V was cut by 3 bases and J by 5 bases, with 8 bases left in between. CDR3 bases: TGTGCCAGCAGCCAGGGACCGAACAATGAGCAGTTCTTC. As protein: CASSQGPNNEQFF.

The CDR3 sequence: CASSSGAWRAGNTIYF. The CDR3 DNA follows: TGCGCCAGCAGCTCGGGGGCCTGGCGGGCTGGAAACACCATATATTTT. V gene TRBV5-1 combines with J gene TRBJ1-3, with a tentative D call TRBD1 (6 bases). This CDR3 contains 16 residues. CDR1 SGHRS and CDR2 YFSETQ come from the germline V gene. V was trimmed by 3 bases and J by 2 bases, leaving 15 bases between them.

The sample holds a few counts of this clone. The CDR3 DNA is TGTGCCAGCAGCGCGGACAGGGTTGGTGGCTACACCTTC. Residues: CASSADRVGGYTF. The chain is built from TRBV7-9 and TRBJ1-2; 8 positions agree with TRBD1. Losses at the gene ends were 5 bases for V and 7 bases for J; bases not matched to a gene: 6. Per germline, CDR1 SEHNR and CDR2 FQNEAQ (reference sequence). There are 13 residues in the CDR3.

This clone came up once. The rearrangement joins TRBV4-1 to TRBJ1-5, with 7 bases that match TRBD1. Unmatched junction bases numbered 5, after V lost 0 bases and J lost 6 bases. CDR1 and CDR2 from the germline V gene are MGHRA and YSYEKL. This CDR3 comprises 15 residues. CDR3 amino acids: CASSQDRSGGQPQHF. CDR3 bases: TGCGCCAGCAGCCAAGATCGCTCAGGGGGTCAGCCCCAGCATTTT.

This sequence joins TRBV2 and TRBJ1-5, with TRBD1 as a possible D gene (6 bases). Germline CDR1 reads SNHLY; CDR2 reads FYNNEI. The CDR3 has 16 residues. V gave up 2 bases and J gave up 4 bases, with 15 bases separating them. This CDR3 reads CASSEPGSRGNQPQHF. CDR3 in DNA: TGTGCCAGCAGTGAACCCGGGTCGAGGGGGAATCAGCCCCAGCATTTT.

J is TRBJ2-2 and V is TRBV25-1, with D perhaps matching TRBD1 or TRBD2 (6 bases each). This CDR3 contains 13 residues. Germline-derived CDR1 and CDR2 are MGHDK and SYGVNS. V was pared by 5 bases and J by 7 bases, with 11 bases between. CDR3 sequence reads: CASSPGANGELFF. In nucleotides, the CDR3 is TGTGCCAGCAGTCCGGGGGCTAACGGGGAGCTGTTTTTT.

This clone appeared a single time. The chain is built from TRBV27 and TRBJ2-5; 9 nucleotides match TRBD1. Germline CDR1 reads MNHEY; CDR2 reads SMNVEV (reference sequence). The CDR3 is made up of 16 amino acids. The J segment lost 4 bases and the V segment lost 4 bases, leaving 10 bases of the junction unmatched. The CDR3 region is CASSSRITGGLETQYF. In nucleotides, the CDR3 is TGTGCCAGCAGTTCCCGAATAACAGGGGGCCTAGAGACCCAGTACTTC.

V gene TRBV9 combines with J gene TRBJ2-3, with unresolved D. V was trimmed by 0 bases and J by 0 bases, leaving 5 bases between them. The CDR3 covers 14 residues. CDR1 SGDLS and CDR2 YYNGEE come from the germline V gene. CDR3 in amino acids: CASSVETSTDTQYF. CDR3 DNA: TGTGCCAGCAGCGTAGAAACTAGCACAGATACGCAGTATTTT.

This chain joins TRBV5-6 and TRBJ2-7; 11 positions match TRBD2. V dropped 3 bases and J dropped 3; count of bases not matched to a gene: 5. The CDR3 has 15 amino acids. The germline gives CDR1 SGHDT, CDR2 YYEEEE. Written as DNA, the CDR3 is TGTGCCAGCAGCTGGTCGCTAGCGGGGGGCTACGAGCAGTACTTC. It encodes CASSWSLAGGYEQYF.

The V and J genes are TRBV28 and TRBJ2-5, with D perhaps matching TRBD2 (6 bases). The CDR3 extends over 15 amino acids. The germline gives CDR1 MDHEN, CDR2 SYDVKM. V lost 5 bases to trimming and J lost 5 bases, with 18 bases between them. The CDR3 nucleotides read TGTGCCAGCAGTCTACTCCTTAGCGGAGGGGAGACCCAGTACTTC. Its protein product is CASSLLLSGGETQYF.

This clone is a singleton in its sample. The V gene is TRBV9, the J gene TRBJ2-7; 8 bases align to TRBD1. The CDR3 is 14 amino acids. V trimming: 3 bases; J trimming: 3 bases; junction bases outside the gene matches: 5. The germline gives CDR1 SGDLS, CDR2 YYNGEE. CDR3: CASSATGGGYEQYF. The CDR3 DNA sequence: TGTGCCAGCAGCGCAACAGGGGGAGGCTACGAGCAGTACTTC.

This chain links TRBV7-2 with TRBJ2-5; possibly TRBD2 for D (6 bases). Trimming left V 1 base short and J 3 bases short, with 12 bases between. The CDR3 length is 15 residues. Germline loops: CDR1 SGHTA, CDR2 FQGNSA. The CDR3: CASSLVGEEEETQYF. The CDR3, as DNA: TGTGCCAGCAGCTTAGTTGGGGAGGAGGAAGAGACCCAGTACTTC.

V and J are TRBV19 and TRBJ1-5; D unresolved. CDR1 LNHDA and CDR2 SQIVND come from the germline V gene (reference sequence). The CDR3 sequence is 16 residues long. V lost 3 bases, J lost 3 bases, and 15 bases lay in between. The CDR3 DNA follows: TGTGCCAGTAGTATCGATAGTGGAGTAACCAATCAGCCCCAGCATTTT. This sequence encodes CASSIDSGVTNQPQHF.

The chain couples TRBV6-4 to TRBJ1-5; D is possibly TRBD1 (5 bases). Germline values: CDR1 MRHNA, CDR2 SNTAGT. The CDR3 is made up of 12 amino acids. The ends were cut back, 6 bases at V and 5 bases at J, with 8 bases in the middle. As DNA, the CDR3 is TGTGCCAGCAGCCAGGGTTATCAGCCCCAGCATTTT. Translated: CASSQGYQPQHF.

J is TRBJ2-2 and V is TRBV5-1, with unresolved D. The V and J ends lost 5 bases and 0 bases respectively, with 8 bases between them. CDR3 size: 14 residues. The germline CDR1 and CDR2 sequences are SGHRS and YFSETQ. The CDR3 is CASRLRPNTGELFF. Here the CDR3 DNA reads TGCGCCAGCAGGCTGCGCCCGAACACCGGGGAGCTGTTTTTT.

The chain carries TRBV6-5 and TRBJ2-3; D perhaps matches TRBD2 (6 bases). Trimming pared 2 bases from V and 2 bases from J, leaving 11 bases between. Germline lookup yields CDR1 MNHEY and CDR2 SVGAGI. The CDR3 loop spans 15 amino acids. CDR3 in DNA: TGTGCCAGCAGTTACGGGGACTTTTTCACAGATACGCAGTATTTT. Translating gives CASSYGDFFTDTQYF.

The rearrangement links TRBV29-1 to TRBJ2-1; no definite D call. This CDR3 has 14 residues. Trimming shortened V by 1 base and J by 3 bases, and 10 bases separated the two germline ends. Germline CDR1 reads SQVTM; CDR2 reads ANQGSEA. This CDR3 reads CSVEVWGGYNEQFF. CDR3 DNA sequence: TGCAGCGTTGAAGTATGGGGTGGCTACAATGAGCAGTTCTTC.

This CDR3 is CAWSRGGATDTQYF. The DNA for the CDR3 is TGTGCCTGGAGTCGGGGGGGAGCCACAGATACGCAGTATTTT. The chain is built from TRBV30 and TRBJ2-3; TRBD2 agrees at 8 bases. Germline V gives CDR1 GTSNPN, CDR2 SVGIG (reference sequence). CDR3 length: 14 residues. V shed 2 bases and J 2 bases; nucleotides not matched to a gene: 3.

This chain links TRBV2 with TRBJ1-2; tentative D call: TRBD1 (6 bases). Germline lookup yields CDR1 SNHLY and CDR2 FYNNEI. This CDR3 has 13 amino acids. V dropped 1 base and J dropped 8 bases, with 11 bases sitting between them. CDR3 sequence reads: CASSEGRGGGYTF. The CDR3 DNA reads TGTGCCAGCAGTGAAGGCCGTGGGGGCGGCTACACCTTC. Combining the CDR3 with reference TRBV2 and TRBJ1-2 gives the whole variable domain EPEVTQTPSHQVTQMGQEVILRCVPISNHLYFYWYRQILGQKVEFLVSFYNNEISEKSEIFDDQFSVERPDGSNFTLKIRSTKLEDSAMYFCASSEGRGGGYTFGSGTRLTVV.

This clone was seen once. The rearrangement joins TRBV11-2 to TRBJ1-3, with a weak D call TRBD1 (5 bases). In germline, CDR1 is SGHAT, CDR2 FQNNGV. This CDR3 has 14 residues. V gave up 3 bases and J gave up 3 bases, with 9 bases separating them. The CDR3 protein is CASSLGGRGNTIYF. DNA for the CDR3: TGTGCCAGCAGCTTGGGGGGTCGTGGAAACACCATATATTTT.

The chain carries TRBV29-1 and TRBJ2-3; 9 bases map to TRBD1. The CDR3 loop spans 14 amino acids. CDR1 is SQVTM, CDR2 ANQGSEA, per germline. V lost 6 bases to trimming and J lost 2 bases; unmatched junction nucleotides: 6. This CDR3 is CSVADRGTTDTQYF. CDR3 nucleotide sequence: TGCAGCGTGGCCGACAGGGGGACCACAGATACGCAGTATTTT.